The next 31 T cell receptor beta chains were all read from a single sample in a study of cytomegalovirus exposure and HLA in healthy donors. The PCR made use of 60 Vbeta and 13 Jbeta primers. Assay used: immunoSEQ multiplex PCR; TCRdb lists only in-frame clones, some missing. In the table there are approximately 260,000 clones, almost 85% of which are singletons. Sample: PBMCs. These receptors were taken from a woman aged 40 to 55 in good health and CMV-seropositive.

The chain couples TRBV15 to TRBJ2-2, with 11 bases aligning to TRBD2. The ends lost 5 bases at V and 4 bases at J; junction bases unmatched: 12. CDR3 length equals 18 residues. CDR1 is LNHNV and CDR2 is YYDKDF in the germline V gene (reference sequence). CDR3 bases: TGTGCCACCAGCGGACGACTAGCGGGGAGAATTGGCACCGGGGAGCTGTTTTTT. It translates to CATSGRLAGRIGTGELFF.

The CDR3 spells CASSISLRPFTDTQYF. DNA of the CDR3: TGTGCCAGTAGTATCTCCTTGAGGCCTTTCACAGATACGCAGTATTTT. This chain joins TRBV19 and TRBJ2-3; D unclear. This CDR3 has 16 residues. Germline CDR1 and CDR2: LNHDA and SQIVND (reference sequence). Trimming removed 3 bases from V and 2 bases from J, with 15 bases in between.

With regard to this clone: This sample includes further DNA sequences coding for the same CDR3. The chain joins TRBV7-9 to TRBJ1-1; TRBD1 agrees at 7 bases. V lost 3 bases, J lost 1 base, and 5 bases stayed unmatched. CDR1 and CDR2 from the germline V gene are SEHNR and FQNEAQ (reference sequence). CDR3 size: 15 residues. CDR3 DNA: TGTGCCAGCAGCTTGACAGGGACTGGGAACACTGAAGCTTTCTTT. Its protein product is CASSLTGTGNTEAFF. Supplemented by reference TRBV7-9 and TRBJ1-1, the full variable domain reads DTGVSQNPRHKITKRGQNVTFRCDPISEHNRLYWYRQTLGQGPEFLTYFQNEAQLEKSRLLSDRFSAERPKGSFSTLEIQRTEQGDSAMYLCASSLTGTGNTEAFFGQGTRLTVV.

V usage is TRBV19 and J usage is TRBJ1-5; D uncertain. Per the germline V gene, CDR1 is LNHDA and CDR2 is SQIVND (reference sequence). This CDR3 spans 14 amino acids. V was trimmed by 2 bases and J by 4 bases, leaving 9 bases between them. CDR3 residues: CASSIRGQNQPQHF. The CDR3 nucleotides are TGTGCCAGTAGTATAAGAGGGCAGAATCAGCCCCAGCATTTT. The full variable domain, rest sourced from reference TRBV19 and TRBJ1-5, is DGGITQSPKYLFRKEGQNVTLSCEQNLNHDAMYWYRQDPGQGLRLIYYSQIVNDFQKGDIAEGYSVSREKKESFPLTVTSAQKNPTAFYLCASSIRGQNQPQHFGDGTRLSIL.

V is TRBV11-3 and J is TRBJ1-1, with a possible D match to TRBD1 (5 bases). Germline CDR1 is SGHNT and CDR2 is YENEEA. Trimming left V 5 bases short and J 4 bases short, with 11 bases between. CDR3 size: 13 residues. CDR3 residues: CASSAAGGTEAFF. Written as DNA, the CDR3 is TGTGCCAGCAGCGCAGCCGGGGGCACTGAAGCTTTCTTT.

The chain couples TRBV7-2 to TRBJ2-7; 13 nucleotides align to TRBD2. Losses at the gene ends were 4 bases for V and 5 bases for J; bases not matched to a gene: 5. CDR1 is SGHTA and CDR2 is FQGNSA in the germline V gene. The CDR3 runs 15 residues. CDR3 loop: CASSSGLAGIDEQYF. The CDR3 DNA follows: TGTGCCAGCAGCTCGGGACTAGCGGGAATCGACGAGCAGTACTTC.

The V call is TRBV11-2, the J call TRBJ2-5; 8 bases align to TRBD1. Germline values: CDR1 SGHAT, CDR2 FQNNGV. Unmatched junction bases numbered 5, after V lost 1 base and J lost 4 bases. The CDR3 is made up of 15 amino acids. CDR3 coding DNA: TGTGCCAGCAGCTTAGTCCAGGGACAGGCAGAGACCCAGTACTTC. Translation gives CASSLVQGQAETQYF.

V gene TRBV29-1 combines with J gene TRBJ2-7; 8 bases fit TRBD1. V trimming: 6 bases; J trimming: 3 bases; junction bases outside the gene matches: 7. CDR3 length equals 13 residues. Looked up from germline, CDR1 is SQVTM and CDR2 is ANQGSEA. CDR3 sequence: CSVGRDRNYEQYF. The CDR3 DNA sequence: TGCAGCGTCGGCCGGGACAGGAACTACGAGCAGTACTTC.

This chain uses TRBV9 with TRBJ2-1; maybe TRBD2 (6 bases). Germline-derived CDR1 and CDR2 are SGDLS and YYNGEE. V was cut by 0 bases and J by 9 bases, with 7 bases left in between. The CDR3 is 12 residues long. The CDR3 nucleotides are TGTGCCAGCAGCGTAGGGGGGGTTGAGCAGTTCTTC. This sequence encodes CASSVGGVEQFF.

This clone was observed a single time. The chain recombines TRBV29-1 with TRBJ2-5; TRBD1 matches at 11 bases. J lost 4 bases, V lost 3 bases, and 7 bases had no gene match. Germline-derived CDR1 and CDR2 are SQVTM and ANQGSEA. The CDR3 contains 15 residues. The CDR3 here is CSVDSVGTGGETQYF. In nucleotides, the CDR3 is TGCAGCGTTGATAGTGTGGGGACAGGGGGAGAGACCCAGTACTTC. Looking up the rest from reference TRBV29-1 and TRBJ2-5 gives the full variable domain: SAVISQKPSRDICQRGTSLTIQCQVDSQVTMMFWYRQQPGQSLTLIATANQGSEATYESGFVIDKFPISRPNLTFSTLTVSNMSPEDSSIYLCSVDSVGTGGETQYFGPGTRLLVL.

This clone has more than one count but fewer than ten. J is TRBJ1-4 and V is TRBV28; perhaps TRBD1 as D (5 bases). V was shortened by 6 bases and J by 5 bases, with 19 bases between the two germline ends. The CDR3 is made up of 16 amino acids. Per germline, CDR1 MDHEN and CDR2 SYDVKM. The CDR3, as DNA: TGTGCCAGCAGCGGAGAAGGGGCGGCGCAAAATGAAAAACTGTTTTTT. Protein sequence: CASSGEGAAQNEKLFF.

The chain carries TRBV4-2 and TRBJ1-5, with TRBD1 identical over 9 bases. V trimming: 0 bases; J trimming: 1 base; junction bases outside the gene matches: 4. The CDR3 runs 17 residues. Germline V gene sequence: CDR1 LGHNA, CDR2 YNFKEQ. DNA of the CDR3: TGTGCCAGCAGCCAAGAAGGGGGGACAGGGAGCAATCAGCCCCAGCATTTT. Translation gives CASSQEGGTGSNQPQHF.

The rearrangement links TRBV30 to TRBJ2-7; D possibly corresponds to TRBD2 (6 bases). Between the trimmed V and J ends, which lost 5 bases and 3 bases, there was a span of 17 bases. From germline, CDR1 is GTSNPN and CDR2 SVGIG (reference sequence). The CDR3 consists of 14 residues. The CDR3 sequence is CAWAPRGGNYEQYF. CDR3 coding DNA: TGTGCCTGGGCCCCTCGTGGAGGGAACTACGAGCAGTACTTC.

Only one count was recorded for this clone. Germline is not matched at one junction end, which may reflect a read error. The chain recombines TRBV7-7 with TRBJ2-7; no definite D call. The CDR3 is 13 amino acids. Germline V CDR1 and CDR2: SSHAT, FNYEAQ (reference sequence). The CDR3 DNA follows: TGTGCTAGCAGCTTTGACCACACGGGCGAGCAGTACTTC. This translates into CASSFDHTGEQYF.

The rearrangement joins TRBV15 to TRBJ2-5; 9 bases line up with TRBD1. In germline, CDR1 is LNHNV, CDR2 YYDKDF (reference sequence). CDR3 size: 17 residues. Trimming cost V 1 base and J 9 bases; bases outside gene matches: 15. This CDR3 is CATSRGTGQGMLLAQYF. The CDR3 DNA is TGTGCCACCAGCAGAGGCACGGGACAGGGCATGTTATTGGCCCAGTACTTC.

This clone was seen a few times. V usage is TRBV7-8 and J usage is TRBJ1-3; weak D call: TRBD1 (6 bases). V lost 7 bases and J 0 bases, leaving 16 bases between the germline ends. Germline loops: CDR1 SGHVS, CDR2 FQNEAQ. CDR3 length: 16 amino acids. This CDR3 reads CASTETGRYSGNTIYF. CDR3 coding DNA: TGTGCCAGCACAGAAACAGGGCGATACTCTGGAAACACCATATATTTT.

The CDR3 loop reads CASSLGQGVYEQYF. CDR3 DNA sequence: TGTGCCAGTAGTCTCGGACAGGGAGTTTACGAGCAGTACTTC. The chain couples TRBV19 to TRBJ2-7, with 8 bases that match TRBD1. Germline V gene data show CDR1 as LNHDA and CDR2 as SQIVND (reference sequence). This CDR3 contains 14 residues. Unmatched junction bases numbered 7, after V lost 5 bases and J lost 4 bases.

This chain uses TRBV2 with TRBJ1-6; unclear D gene. V was trimmed by 5 bases and J by 4 bases, leaving 9 bases between them. This CDR3 comprises 14 residues. The germline V gene has CDR1 SNHLY and CDR2 FYNNEI. CDR3 amino acids: CASSQAGYNSPLHF. The CDR3, as DNA: TGTGCCAGCAGTCAGGCTGGGTATAATTCACCCCTCCACTTT.

This clone was seen more than once but under ten times. The chain combines TRBV14 with TRBJ1-5; no definite D call. Germline assignment: CDR1 SGHDN and CDR2 FVKESK. The germline V and J ends were trimmed by 2 bases and 0 bases, with 14 bases remaining between them. There are 17 residues in the CDR3. The chain's CDR3 is CASSQKALGNSNQPQHF. CDR3 nucleotide sequence: TGTGCCAGCAGCCAAAAGGCGCTCGGGAATAGCAATCAGCCCCAGCATTTT.

The V and J genes are TRBV5-1 and TRBJ2-5, with a tentative D call TRBD1 (5 bases). CDR1 SGHRS and CDR2 YFSETQ come from the germline V gene. V gave up 1 base and J gave up 5 bases, with 12 bases separating them. This CDR3 region has 14 residues. The CDR3 nucleotides are TGCGCCAGCAGCTTGTCTACAGGACGGGAGACCCAGTACTTC. Amino acid sequence: CASSLSTGRETQYF.

V usage is TRBV4-1 and J usage is TRBJ2-1; 7 bases fit TRBD2. Germline V gene lookup returns CDR1 MGHRA and CDR2 YSYEKL. The CDR3 is made up of 17 amino acids. With 4 bases clipped from V and 2 bases from J, the junction kept 11 bases outside the gene matches. The DNA for the CDR3 is TGCGCCAGCAGCCCAACGGGGCTAGCGGTTCCCTACAATGAGCAGTTCTTC. Protein: CASSPTGLAVPYNEQFF.

The chain carries TRBV4-2 and TRBJ2-5; D unclear. V was shortened by 2 bases and J by 0 bases, with 13 bases between the two germline ends. The CDR3 totals 16 residues. Germline lookup yields CDR1 LGHNA and CDR2 YNFKEQ. The CDR3 is CASSQSAGSDQETQYF. CDR3 nucleotides: TGTGCCAGCAGCCAATCTGCAGGTTCGGACCAAGAGACCCAGTACTTC.

The J gene is TRBJ2-5, the V gene TRBV30, with a tentative D call TRBD1 (5 bases). The V gene's germline CDR1 is GTSNPN and CDR2 SVGIG (reference sequence). The CDR3 has 13 amino acids. V lost 4 bases and J lost 2, with 11 bases in between. The CDR3 nucleotides read TGTGCCTGGACAGGGATGGGGCAAGAGACCCAGTACTTC. It yields the protein CAWTGMGQETQYF.

This chain uses TRBV11-3 with TRBJ2-1, with 10 nucleotides matching TRBD2. V gave up 2 bases and J gave up 2 bases; unmatched junction bases: 0. Germline values: CDR1 SGHNT, CDR2 YENEEA. This CDR3 has 15 amino acids. CDR3 in DNA: TGTGCCAGCAGCTTAACTAGCGGGACCTACAATGAGCAGTTCTTC. Translated, it gives CASSLTSGTYNEQFF. The full variable domain, rest sourced from reference TRBV11-3 and TRBJ2-1, is EAGVVQSPRYKIIEKKQPVAFWCNPISGHNTLYWYLQNLGQGPELLIRYENEEAVDDSQLPKDRFSAERLKGVDSTLKIQPAELGDSAVYLCASSLTSGTYNEQFFGPGTRLTVL.

The rearrangement links TRBV6-5 to TRBJ2-2; D call uncertain. The CDR3 is made up of 15 amino acids. V lost 6 bases and J lost 4, with 15 bases in between. CDR1 is MNHEY and CDR2 is SVGAGI in the germline V gene. The CDR3 DNA sequence: TGTGCCAGCAGCCCGGAGATTGTGGGCACCGGGGAGCTGTTTTTT. This codes for CASSPEIVGTGELFF.

The chain links TRBV5-4 to TRBJ2-5; no clear D. Trimming cost V 1 base and J 0 bases, with 7 bases left between them. This CDR3 is 14 amino acids long. Germline V lookup: CDR1 SGHNT, CDR2 YYREEE (reference sequence). The CDR3 bases are TGTGCCAGCAGCTTGTCCGGGTACCAAGAGACCCAGTACTTC. Its translation is CASSLSGYQETQYF.

The V and J genes are TRBV13 and TRBJ2-4, with TRBD1 as a possible D gene (6 bases). CDR3 length equals 16 residues. The V gene's germline CDR1 is PRHDT and CDR2 FYEKMQ (reference sequence). V was cut by 1 base and J by 3 bases, with 13 bases left in between. The CDR3 DNA reads TGTGCCAGCAGCTTAGACCCAGGGGTGGTCAAAAACATTCAGTACTTC. This encodes CASSLDPGVVKNIQYF.

This rearrangement joins TRBV28 to TRBJ1-6; D is possibly TRBD1 (6 bases). CDR3 length: 16 residues. CDR1 is MDHEN and CDR2 is SYDVKM in the germline V gene. V was clipped by 5 bases and J by 4 bases, with 15 bases between them. The CDR3 region has the DNA TGTGCCAGCAGTACCCTCCGGACAGTTTATAATTCACCCCTCCACTTT. It translates to CASSTLRTVYNSPLHF.

The chain links TRBV14 to TRBJ2-1; 9 bases fit TRBD2. The germline V gene encodes CDR1 SGHDN and CDR2 FVKESK. The CDR3 has 16 residues. Unmatched junction bases numbered 2, after V lost 1 base and J lost 1 base. The CDR3 region is CASSQVSGSSYNEQFF. CDR3 coding DNA: TGTGCCAGCAGCCAAGTTAGCGGGAGTTCCTACAATGAGCAGTTCTTC.

The chain combines TRBV6-5 with TRBJ2-7; 10 nucleotides agree with TRBD1. Germline CDR1 reads MNHEY; CDR2 reads SVGAGI. The CDR3 runs to 14 residues. Unmatched junction bases numbered 9, after V lost 11 bases and J lost 2 bases. CDR3 sequence: CASTTGQGTYEQYF. The CDR3 DNA reads TGTGCCTCAACGACGGGACAGGGGACCTACGAGCAGTACTTC.

This clone was recorded only once. This chain joins TRBV7-3 and TRBJ2-7, with unresolved D. There are 14 residues in the CDR3. In germline, CDR1 is SGHTA, CDR2 FQGTGA. Trimming left V 2 bases short and J 0 bases short, with 8 bases between. This CDR3 reads CASSLGVNSYEQYF. CDR3 nucleotide sequence: TGTGCCAGCAGCTTAGGAGTGAACTCCTACGAGCAGTACTTC.